The entry below gives a single TCR beta chain sequence along with its context. CDR1 and CDR2 (germline): SGHNT, YYREEE (reference sequence). V lost 3 bases to trimming and J lost 10 bases; unmatched junction nucleotides: 11. This CDR3 spans 15 amino acids. This specimen belongs to a study of PD-L1 blockade in urothelial cancer. The table came from immunoSEQ multiplex PCR; TCRdb's copy has only in-frame clones and leaves some out. The profile shows 95,000 to 100,000 clones, around 90% of them singletons. Noted time point: pretreatment peripheral blood. This chain connects TRBV5-4 to TRBJ2-1, with 9 bases fitting TRBD2. The TCR originated in a man aged 55 to 69 with urothelial cancer. Specimen: PBMCs, collected around atezolizumab (anti-PD-L1) treatment. The CDR3 here is CASSSAQREVLEQFF. CDR3 nucleotides: TGTGCCAGCAGCTCGGCTCAGCGGGAGGTCTTGGAGCAGTTCTTC. Based on the CDR3 plus reference TRBV5-4 and TRBJ2-1, the full variable domain is ETGVTQSPTHLIKTRGQQVTLRCSSQSGHNTVSWYQQALGQGPQFIFQYYREEENGRGNFPPRFSGLQFPNYSSELNVNALELDDSALYLCASSSAQREVLEQFFGPGTRLTVL.